A single sample is the source of the 25 T cell receptor beta chains below, sequenced in a study of CD8+CD57+ T cells in acquired aplastic anemia. CDR3 and TCR beta VDJ profiling relied on genomic DNA as the template. MiXCR, applied by TCRdb to the reads, yields one record per CDR3 protein. The sample includes 250,000 to 350,000 distinct CDR3 sequences, roughly 59% of them seen just once. Patients chosen for sequencing had shown CD8+CD57+ cell expansion by flow cytometry. Sequenced input: sorted CD4+, CD8+, or CD8+CD57+ T cells (not recorded which) from PBMCs. The receptors stem from a human donor with aplastic anemia.

This clonotype showed up many times. The chain carries TRBV2 and TRBJ1-6; no firm D call. CDR1 SNHLY and CDR2 FYNNEI come from the germline V gene. CDR3 length: 14 residues. V lost 1 base and J lost 8, with 9 bases in between. CDR3 in DNA: TGTGCCAGCAGTGAAGGGGCCTCTTATTCACCCCTCCACTTT. Translation gives CASSEGASYSPLHF.

About this clonotype itself: Possible read error: a much larger clone is one base away. The rearrangement joins TRBV18 to TRBJ2-3; D not certain. Germline V lookup: CDR1 KGHSH, CDR2 LQKENI. CDR3 length equals 13 residues. The CDR3 nucleotides are TGTGCCAGCTCACTAAGACACACATATACGCAGTTTTTT. Its protein is CASSLRHTYTQFF.

Ten or more counts support this clonotype. The DNA for the CDR3 is TGCGCCAGCAGCCAAGAATTCTTGTACAGGGGCTACGAGCAGTACTTC. The encoded protein is CASSQEFLYRGYEQYF. The J gene is TRBJ2-7, the V gene TRBV4-1, with 7 bases fitting TRBD1. The CDR3 contains 16 residues. Germline CDR1 reads MGHRA; CDR2 reads YSYEKL. After removal of 0 bases from V and 3 bases from J, the junction contained 8 bases not matched to a gene.

CDR3 loop: CASSSHRGLLYEQYF. The CDR3 nucleotides are TGTGCCAGCAGTTCCCACAGGGGACTGTTGTACGAGCAGTACTTC. The chain has TRBV12-3 or TRBV12-4 and TRBJ2-7; D is perhaps TRBD1 (7 bases). The ends were cut back, 4 bases at V and 4 bases at J, with 17 bases in the middle. The CDR3 sequence is 15 residues long.

Comments on this clonotype: The germline gene is not matched at one end of the junction; a read error may be the cause. The chain couples TRBV10-3 to TRBJ1-2; 9 bases align to TRBD1. CDR1 is ENHRY and CDR2 is SYGVKD in the germline V gene. CDR3 length: 14 amino acids. CDR3 in DNA: TGTGCCATCAGTGGGACAGGGGCCAACTATAGCTACACCTTC. This codes for CAISGTGANYSYTF.

The V call is TRBV5-1, the J call TRBJ2-7; D call uncertain. Trimming took 0 bases from V and 0 from J, leaving 10 bases between them. This CDR3 spans 15 amino acids. Germline values: CDR1 SGHRS, CDR2 YFSETQ. The CDR3 nucleotides are TGCGCCAGCAGCTTGGAGGCAGGACCCTCCTACGAGCAGTACTTC. Residues: CASSLEAGPSYEQYF.

This clonotype was found many times. The rearrangement uses TRBV20-1 and TRBJ2-7; D perhaps matches TRBD2 (6 bases). Trimming shortened V by 2 bases and J by 2 bases, and 19 bases separated the two germline ends. Germline lookup yields CDR1 DFQATT and CDR2 SNEGSKA (reference sequence). The CDR3 totals 16 residues. CDR3 coding DNA: TGCAGTGCTAGACCCCCGGGACTTTCCAGGACCTACGAGCAGTACTTC. Amino acids: CSARPPGLSRTYEQYF.

V usage is TRBV11-2 and J usage is TRBJ2-3; weak D call: TRBD2 (6 bases). Germline lookup yields CDR1 SGHAT and CDR2 FQNNGV. Between the trimmed V and J ends, which lost 1 base and 2 bases, there was a span of 10 bases. The CDR3 has 15 residues. The CDR3 protein is CASSLVPGDTDTQYF. CDR3 bases: TGTGCCAGCAGCTTAGTACCGGGGGACACAGATACGCAGTATTTT. Looking up the rest from reference TRBV11-2 and TRBJ2-3 gives the full variable domain: EAGVAQSPRYKIIEKRQSVAFWCNPISGHATLYWYQQILGQGPKLLIQFQNNGVVDDSQLPKDRFSAERLKGVDSTLKIQPAKLEDSAVYLCASSLVPGDTDTQYFGPGTRLTVL.

As to this clonotype: A read error is possible here, since a much larger clone lies one base away. This chain joins TRBV6-1 and TRBJ2-1, with 9 bases aligning to TRBD2. The germline V gene has CDR1 MNHNS and CDR2 SASEGT. This CDR3 spans 15 amino acids. The CDR3 here is CASSAGLASYSEQFF. The CDR3 DNA reads TGTGCCAGCAGTGCGGGACTAGCCTCCTACAGTGAGCAGTTCTTC.

This chain joins TRBV2 and TRBJ2-5; weak D call: TRBD1 (6 bases). The CDR3 loop spans 14 amino acids. In germline, CDR1 is SNHLY, CDR2 FYNNEI. V lost 6 bases, J lost 9 bases, and 20 bases lay in between. DNA for the CDR3: TGTGCCAGCAGAAGGGACAACAACAATCAGCCCCAGTACTTC. Protein: CASRRDNNNQPQYF.

The sample holds many counts of this clonotype. The CDR3 nucleotides read TGTGCCAGCAGCTTAGTAGTGTCAGGGTCCGAGCAGTACTTC. Amino acids: CASSLVVSGSEQYF. The rearrangement uses TRBV7-9 and TRBJ2-7; tentatively, D is TRBD1 (5 bases). The V gene lost 1 base and the J gene lost 6 bases, with 13 bases spanning the gap. Per the germline V gene, CDR1 is SEHNR and CDR2 is FQNEAQ (reference sequence). This CDR3 has 14 residues. Full variable domain (missing parts from reference TRBV7-9 and TRBJ2-7): DTGVSQNPRHKITKRGQNVTFRCDPISEHNRLYWYRQTLGQGPEFLTYFQNEAQLEKSRLLSDRFSAERPKGSFSTLEIQRTEQGDSAMYLCASSLVVSGSEQYFGPGTRLTVT.

V is TRBV2 and J is TRBJ1-1; D not resolved. The CDR3 is made up of 13 amino acids. Trimming cost V 6 bases and J 1 base, with 9 bases left between them. In germline, CDR1 is SNHLY, CDR2 FYNNEI. The CDR3 loop reads CASSPSPNTEAFF. The CDR3 DNA reads TGTGCCAGCAGCCCCTCCCCGAACACTGAAGCTTTCTTT.

The rearrangement uses TRBV29-1 and TRBJ2-3; 12 bases agree with TRBD2. Germline CDR1 reads SQVTM; CDR2 reads ANQGSEA. CDR3 size: 14 residues. J lost 6 bases, V lost 8 bases, and 9 bases had no gene match. CDR3 region: CSLGSSGGVDTQYF. The CDR3 coding sequence is TGCAGCTTGGGTTCTAGCGGGGGGGTGGATACGCAGTATTTT.

This clonotype is a singleton in its sample. One junction end does not reproduce the germline sequence, and a read error may be involved. The chain uses TRBV5-1 and TRBJ1-6, with D perhaps TRBD1 (5 bases). Germline assignment: CDR1 SGHRS and CDR2 YFSETQ. CDR3 size: 16 residues. The CDR3 is CASSLVGTHYNSPLHF. In DNA form, the CDR3 reads TGCGCCAGCAGCTTGGTAGGGACCCATTATAATTCACCCCTCCACTTC.

V is TRBV20-1 and J is TRBJ1-2; 7 bases match TRBD1. This CDR3 is 14 amino acids long. CDR1 is DFQATT, CDR2 SNEGSKA, per germline (reference sequence). The trim removed 2 bases at V and 2 bases at J, leaving 5 bases unmatched. The CDR3 bases are TGCAGTGCTAGACCGGGACAGATAAACTATGGCTACACCTTC. It encodes CSARPGQINYGYTF.

This clonotype was counted many times. J is TRBJ2-3 and V is TRBV5-1; a possible D gene is TRBD2 (6 bases). Trimming removed 2 bases at V and 2 bases at J, with 9 bases between. The CDR3 runs to 14 residues. CDR1 is SGHRS, CDR2 YFSETQ, per germline. In DNA, the CDR3 is TGCGCCAGCAGCTTCGCGGGGATCACAGATACGCAGTATTTT. Translated: CASSFAGITDTQYF. The variable domain in full, completed from reference TRBV5-1 and TRBJ2-3, reads KAGVTQTPRYLIKTRGQQVTLSCSPISGHRSVSWYQQTPGQGLQFLFEYFSETQRNKGNFPGRFSGRQFSNSRSEMNVSTLELGDSALYLCASSFAGITDTQYFGPGTRLTVL.

This clonotype was observed at least ten times. The chain recombines TRBV9 with TRBJ2-2; a possible D gene is TRBD2 (6 bases). CDR1 SGDLS and CDR2 YYNGEE come from the germline V gene. CDR3 length: 16 residues. V shed 2 bases and J shed 5 bases, with 16 bases lying between them. The CDR3 sequence is CASSVAGLVGTGELFF. The CDR3, as DNA: TGTGCCAGCAGCGTGGCGGGGCTGGTGGGAACCGGGGAGCTGTTTTTT.

This clonotype appeared a few times. The chain uses TRBV20-1 and TRBJ2-3; D unresolved. The CDR3 totals 13 residues. CDR1 and CDR2 (germline): DFQATT, SNEGSKA (reference sequence). Written as DNA, the CDR3 is TGCTCTTCCAGTTTTACGAACACAGATACGCAGTATTTT. Amino acids: CSSSFTNTDTQYF.

This clonotype is a singleton in its sample. The gene calls are TRBV9 and TRBJ1-3; no firm D call. With 5 bases removed from V and 0 bases from J, the gap between germline ends came to 12 bases. The CDR3 sequence is 15 residues long. Germline CDR1 and CDR2: SGDLS and YYNGEE. The CDR3 nucleotides are TGTGCCAGCAGTCTCGCCGCCAGCTCTGGAAACACCATATATTTT. As protein: CASSLAASSGNTIYF.

The chain joins TRBV10-3 to TRBJ2-7, with 12 bases identical to TRBD2. The CDR3 runs 14 residues. Trimming removed 4 bases from V and 6 bases from J; junction bases left unmatched: 4. Germline V gene sequence: CDR1 ENHRY, CDR2 SYGVKD. CDR3 sequence: CAISGGTSGLEQYF. The CDR3 region has the DNA TGTGCCATCAGTGGCGGGACTAGCGGGCTCGAGCAGTACTTC.

The CDR3 bases are TGTGCCAGCAGCTTACTAAACGGGACTAACGTCGAGACCCAGTACTTC. Protein product: CASSLLNGTNVETQYF. The J gene is TRBJ2-5, the V gene TRBV7-8, with TRBD2 identical over 7 bases. V lost 2 bases to trimming and J lost 5 bases; unmatched junction nucleotides: 11. This CDR3 region has 16 residues. Germline values: CDR1 SGHVS, CDR2 FQNEAQ.

Worth noting for this clonotype: This is likely a read error, given that the CDR3 carries no conserved phenylalanine or tryptophan at its end. V usage is TRBV20-1 and J usage is TRBJ1-1, with unresolved D. The CDR3 runs 10 residues. Trimming removed 3 bases at V and 6 bases at J, with 5 bases between. CDR1 and CDR2 (germline): DFQATT, SNEGSKA (reference sequence). CDR3 sequence: CSASGAEAFS. In DNA form, the CDR3 reads TGCAGTGCTAGCGGGGCTGAAGCTTTCTCT.

This rearrangement joins TRBV6-6 to TRBJ1-1; 8 positions agree with TRBD1. This CDR3 has 15 amino acids. Germline V gene sequence: CDR1 MNHNY, CDR2 SVGAGI (reference sequence). After removal of 0 bases from V and 4 bases from J, the junction contained 4 bases not matched to a gene. The CDR3 DNA follows: TGTGCCAGCAGTTACTCGACTGGACAGGGCACTGAAGCTTTCTTT. Its translation: CASSYSTGQGTEAFF.

This chain connects TRBV7-2 to TRBJ2-5; D is possibly TRBD2 (6 bases). From germline, CDR1 is SGHTA and CDR2 FQGNSA. This CDR3 spans 15 amino acids. V was trimmed by 5 bases and J by 7 bases, leaving 20 bases between them. Written as DNA, the CDR3 is TGTGCCAGCAGCCGTAGTCGGGCGGGGATAGGGACCCAGTACTTC. It yields the protein CASSRSRAGIGTQYF. Full variable domain (rest looked up from reference TRBV7-2 and TRBJ2-5): GAGVSQSPSNKVTEKGKDVELRCDPISGHTALYWYRQSLGQGLEFLIYFQGNSAPDKSGLPSDRFSAERTGGSVSTLTIQRTQQEDSAVYLCASSRSRAGIGTQYFGPGTRLLVL.

This clonotype was counted many times. The chain links TRBV20-1 to TRBJ1-6; perhaps TRBD1 as D (5 bases). V was trimmed by 2 bases and J by 6 bases, leaving 11 bases between them. The CDR3 runs to 14 residues. Germline lookup yields CDR1 DFQATT and CDR2 SNEGSKA (reference sequence). CDR3 DNA sequence: TGCAGTGCTAGATTGGGACGGTTTAATTCACCCCTCCACTTT. It specifies CSARLGRFNSPLHF.